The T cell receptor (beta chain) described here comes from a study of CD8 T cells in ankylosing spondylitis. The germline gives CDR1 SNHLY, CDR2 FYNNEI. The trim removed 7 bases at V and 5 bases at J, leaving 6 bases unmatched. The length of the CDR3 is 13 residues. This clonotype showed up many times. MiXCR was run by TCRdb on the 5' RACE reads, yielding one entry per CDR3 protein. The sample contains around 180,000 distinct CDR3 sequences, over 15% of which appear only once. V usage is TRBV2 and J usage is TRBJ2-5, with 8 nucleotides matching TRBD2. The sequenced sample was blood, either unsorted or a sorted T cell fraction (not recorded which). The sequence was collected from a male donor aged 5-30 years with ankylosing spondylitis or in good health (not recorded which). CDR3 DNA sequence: TGTGCCAGCATAGGCGGGAGGACGGAGACCCAGTACTTC. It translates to CASIGGRTETQYF.